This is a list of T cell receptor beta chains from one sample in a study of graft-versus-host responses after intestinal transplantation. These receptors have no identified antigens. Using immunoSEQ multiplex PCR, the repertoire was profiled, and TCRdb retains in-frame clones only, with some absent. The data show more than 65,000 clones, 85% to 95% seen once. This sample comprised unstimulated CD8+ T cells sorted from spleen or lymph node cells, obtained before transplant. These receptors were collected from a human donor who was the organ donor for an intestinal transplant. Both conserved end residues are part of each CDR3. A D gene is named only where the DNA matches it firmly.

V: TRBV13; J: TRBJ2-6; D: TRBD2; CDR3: CASSPPGGSGANVLTF; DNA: TGTGCCAGCAGCCCCCCGGGAGGCTCTGGGGCCAACGTCCTGACTTTC
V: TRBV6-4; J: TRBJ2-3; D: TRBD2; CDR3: CASRPLAGGTDTQYF; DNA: TGTGCCAGCAGGCCACTAGCGGGGGGCACAGATACGCAGTATTTT
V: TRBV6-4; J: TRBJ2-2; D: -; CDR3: CASSPSLVVNTGELFF; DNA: TGTGCCAGCAGTCCCAGTCTAGTGGTGAACACCGGGGAGCTGTTTTTT
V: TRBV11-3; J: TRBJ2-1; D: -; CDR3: CASSLDPGSYNEQFF; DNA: TGTGCCAGCAGCTTAGACCCAGGCTCCTACAATGAGCAGTTCTTC
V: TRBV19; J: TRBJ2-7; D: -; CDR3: CASSGMGQGEQYF; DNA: TGTGCCAGTAGTGGTATGGGGCAGGGCGAGCAGTACTTC
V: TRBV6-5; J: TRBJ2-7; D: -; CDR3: CASSYSSWGEQYF; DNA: TGTGCCAGCAGTTACTCGTCCTGGGGGGAGCAGTACTTC
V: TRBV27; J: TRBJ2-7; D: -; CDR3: CASSLISGFTSYEQYF; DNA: TGTGCCAGCAGTTTAATCAGTGGGTTCACCTCCTACGAGCAGTACTTC
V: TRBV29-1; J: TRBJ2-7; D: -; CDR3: CSVLGRNYEQYF; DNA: TGCAGCGTCCTCGGACGGAACTACGAGCAGTACTTC
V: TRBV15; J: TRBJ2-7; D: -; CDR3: CATSRGPGWGLEQYF; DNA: TGTGCCACCAGCAGAGGCCCGGGTTGGGGTCTCGAGCAGTACTTC
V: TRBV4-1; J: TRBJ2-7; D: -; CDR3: CASSQEARGSTYEQYF; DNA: TGCGCCAGCAGCCAAGAGGCGAGGGGCTCTACCTACGAGCAGTACTTC
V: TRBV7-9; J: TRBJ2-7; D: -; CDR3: CASSPPAYYEQYF; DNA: TGTGCCAGCAGCCCCCCTGCGTACTACGAGCAGTACTTC